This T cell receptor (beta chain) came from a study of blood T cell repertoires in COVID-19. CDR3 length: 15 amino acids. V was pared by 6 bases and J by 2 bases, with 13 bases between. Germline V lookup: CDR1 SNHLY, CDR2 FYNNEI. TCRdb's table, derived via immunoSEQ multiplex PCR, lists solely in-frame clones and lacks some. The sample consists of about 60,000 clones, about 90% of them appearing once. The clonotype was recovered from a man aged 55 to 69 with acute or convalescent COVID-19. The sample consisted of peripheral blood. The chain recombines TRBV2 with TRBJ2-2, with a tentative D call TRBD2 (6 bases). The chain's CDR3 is CASRGTQGNTGELFF. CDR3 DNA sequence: TGTGCCAGCAGGGGGACTCAGGGTAACACCGGGGAGCTGTTTTTT. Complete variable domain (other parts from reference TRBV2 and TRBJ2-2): EPEVTQTPSHQVTQMGQEVILRCVPISNHLYFYWYRQILGQKVEFLVSFYNNEISEKSEIFDDQFSVERPDGSNFTLKIRSTKLEDSAMYFCASRGTQGNTGELFFGEGSRLTVL.